Included here is one T cell receptor (beta chain) sequence, with context. The antigen is not known. This sample was included in a study of cytomegalovirus exposure and HLA in healthy donors. Study-level points and caveats: In a later analysis, a genetic analysis reported fewer productive-TCR N-insertions in an Asian-associated ancestry cluster than the cohort average. Within a later analysis, the majority of CMV-associated TCR beta chains appeared HLA-restricted. Some TCR beta chains (164 of them) were listed as cytomegalovirus-associated. There were some public TCRs occurring in many donors, but most TCR sequences were rare.

Germline V gene sequence: CDR1 MNHNS, CDR2 SASEGT. Trimming took 6 bases from V and 5 from J, leaving 17 bases between them. This CDR3 has 14 amino acids. The study ran its PCR with 60 Vbeta and 13 Jbeta primers. Here immunoSEQ multiplex PCR was the method, and the copy in TCRdb shows in-frame clones only, minus some. Of roughly 120,000 clones listed, 75% to 90% are singletons. Sequencing used PBMCs. The chain recombines TRBV6-1 with TRBJ2-7, with TRBD1 as a possible D gene (6 bases). This sequence originates from a man between 45 and 60 years old in good health and CMV-seronegative. The CDR3 bases are TGTGCCAGCAGCCATACAGGGAGCAACCACGAGCAGTACTTC. It encodes CASSHTGSNHEQYF.